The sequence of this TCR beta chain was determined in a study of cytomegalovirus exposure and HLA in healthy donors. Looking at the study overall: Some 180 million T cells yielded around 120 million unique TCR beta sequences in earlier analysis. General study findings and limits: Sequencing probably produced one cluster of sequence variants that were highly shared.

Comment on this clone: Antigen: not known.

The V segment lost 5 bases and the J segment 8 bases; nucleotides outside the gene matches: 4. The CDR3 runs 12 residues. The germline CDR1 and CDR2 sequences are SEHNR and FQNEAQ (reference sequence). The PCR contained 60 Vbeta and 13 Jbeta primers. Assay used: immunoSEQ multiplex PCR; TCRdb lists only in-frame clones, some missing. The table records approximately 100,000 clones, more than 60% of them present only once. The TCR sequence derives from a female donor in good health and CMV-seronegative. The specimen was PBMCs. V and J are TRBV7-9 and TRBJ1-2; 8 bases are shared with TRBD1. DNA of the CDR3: TGTGCCAGCAGCCAGACAGGGGACGGCTACACCTTC. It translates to CASSQTGDGYTF.